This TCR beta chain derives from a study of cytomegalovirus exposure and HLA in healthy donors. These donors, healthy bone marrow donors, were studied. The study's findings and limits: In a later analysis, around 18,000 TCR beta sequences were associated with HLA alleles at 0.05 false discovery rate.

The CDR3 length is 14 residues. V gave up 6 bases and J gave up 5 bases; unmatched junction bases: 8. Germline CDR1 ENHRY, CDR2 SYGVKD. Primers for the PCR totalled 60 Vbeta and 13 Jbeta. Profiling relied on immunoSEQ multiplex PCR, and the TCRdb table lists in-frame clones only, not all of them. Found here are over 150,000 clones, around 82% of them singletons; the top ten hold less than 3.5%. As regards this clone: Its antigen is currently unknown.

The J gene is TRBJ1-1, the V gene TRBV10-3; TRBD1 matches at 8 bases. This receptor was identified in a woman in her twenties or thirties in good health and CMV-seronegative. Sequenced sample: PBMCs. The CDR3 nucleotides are TGTGCCATCAGAGGACAGGGAAGGGTTACTGAAGCTTTCTTT. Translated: CAIRGQGRVTEAFF.